Listed here is a single TCR beta chain. The antigen it recognizes is unknown. Qualities for individual bases were not recorded, and no much larger clone is one base off. These data come from a study of read filtering for tumor transcriptome and immune sequencing (dated by TCRdb to about 2020). With respect to the entire study: The cohort had around 16 male and approximately 14 female patients with a mean age of roughly 70 years, ranging from roughly 40 to 90. Under revised international staging, roughly eight patients fell into R-ISS I, some 15 into R-ISS II and over five into R-ISS III. After DNase treatment, whole-transcriptome libraries were prepared with the TruSeq RNA Access Library Prep Kit. Per sample, about 4.05 to 11 million TCR-region mapped reads were obtained with IR-seq, compared with only roughly 80 to 1273 with RNA-seq. Using the same bone marrow samples, the study ran both targeted immune repertoire sequencing and bulk whole-transcriptome sequencing and then compared the TCR repertoires from each method. A main aim was a read-filtering strategy for immune repertoire data, specifically whether clonotypes supported by a single read should be removed. Study-wide conclusions, independent of this receptor: In IR-seq, around 85% of clonotypes but 3% to 4.5% of total reads were represented by single-read clonotypes, whereas in RNA-seq, 74.6% of clonotypes and around 47% of reads were represented by single-read clonotypes. Compared with RNA-seq, IR-seq captured clonotypes at much greater depth and more reliably, and a smaller IR-seq throughput was enough to identify most of the shared clonotypes. The sorted CD138-negative fraction was composed of a mixed bone marrow immune population rather than of purified T cells. When single-read clonotypes were removed, the proportions of shared clonotypes in IR-seq and RNA-seq correlated more strongly.

Every patient had bone marrow sampled at the time of active disease. Ficoll-Hypaque density gradient centrifugation was used to isolate the bone marrow mononuclear cells. To remove myeloma plasma cells, the cells were labeled with CD138 magnetic microbeads on a MACS separator, and CD138-negative cells were then collected by negative selection. The purity of the isolated cells was checked by flow cytometry with CD138 antibodies on an Attune NxT. Total RNA was extracted using TRIzol reagent and was quantified on a NanoDrop spectrophotometer. Paired RNA-seq and IR-seq were performed on the CD138-negative bone marrow sample of each patient. Taken from cysteine to phenylalanine, the CDR3 has 12 residues. The retained sequence is limited to the CDR3, 36 bases, with the frame set at the first base. Deletion took 4 bases off V and 4 bases off J, with a span of 7 bases between the germline ends. CDR1 and CDR2 were assigned from the germline V gene as MDHEN and SYDVKM.

Starting from roughly 440 ng RNA, TCR libraries were constructed with the Immunoverse kit using molecular barcoded adaptors that cover the alpha/delta and beta/gamma chains. TCR library preparation was performed with the same RNA that was used for transcriptome sequencing. Sequencing of the TCR libraries was done on an Illumina HiSeq 4000 with 2 x 150 cycles. The study's processing was this. With MiXCR, TCR reads were aligned to human V, D, J and C references and assembled into CDR3 clonotypes, with quality filtering and error correction included. Clonotype counts and gene usage diversity were analyzed with the tcR package in R. For inspection of raw mapping reads, RNA-seq reads were mapped by STAR aligner version 2.5.3a onto GRCh37 of the human genome. IR-seq fastq files were randomly downsampled with Seqtk 1.3 to test the effect of sequencing depth on detected clonotypes. In TCRdb, the public reads were trimmed at Q25 with fastp and aligned with MiXCR, with productive beta chains retained. Rows merge per CDR3 protein into single entries with the most common DNA and genes. The V and J calls were not made by the authors but by TCRdb's processing. Counted in this sample were around 140,000 distinct CDR3 sequences; roughly an eighth of them appeared once. In total, the top ten clones hold around 8.3% of the sample.

The receptor was derived from a donor at least 40 years old with multiple myeloma. Input material: a population of CD138-negative cells sorted from bone marrow. The label giving this sample's cell subset or site can be read as: bone marrow mononuclear cells depleted of CD138+ plasma/myeloma cells by negative magnetic selection. This chain joins TRBV28 to TRBJ2-5, with no confident D gene call. The CDR3 protein sequence reads: CASSSRRETQYF. In nucleotide form, the sequence is TGTGCCAGCAGTTCCCGACGAGAGACCCAGTACTTC.